Described below is a single TCR beta chain sequence and its context. Its specificity is not known. The record originates from a study of radiotherapy plus CTLA-4 blockade in lung cancer. About the research overall: Of the patients, under 20% showed objective responses and 31% attained disease control. Findings and limits, study-wide: Early blood T cell clone dynamics reportedly forecast response best, with interferon-beta. Some TCR clones had been derived from tumors. These clones expanded in peripheral blood after radiotherapy plus ipilimumab.

CTLA-4 blockade with ipilimumab, together with focal radiation, was given to patients with chemo-refractory metastatic non-small-cell lung cancer. TCRdb's table, derived via immunoSEQ multiplex PCR, lists solely in-frame clones and lacks some. The sample consists of around 85,000 clones, around 87% of them appearing once. Between the trimmed V and J ends, which lost 6 bases and 9 bases, there was a span of 15 bases. Per the germline V gene, CDR1 is MNHNS and CDR2 is SASEGT. The CDR3 runs 14 residues. This receptor was taken from a human donor with non-small cell lung cancer who had a partial response to radiotherapy plus ipilimumab. The starting material was peripheral blood, obtained from a patient treated with radiotherapy plus ipilimumab. The V and J genes are TRBV6-1 and TRBJ1-6; tentative D call: TRBD1 (5 bases). The CDR3 DNA is TGTGCCAGCAGGCTCGGGGCGCGGGGTTCACCCCTCCACTTT. It translates to CASRLGARGSPLHF.